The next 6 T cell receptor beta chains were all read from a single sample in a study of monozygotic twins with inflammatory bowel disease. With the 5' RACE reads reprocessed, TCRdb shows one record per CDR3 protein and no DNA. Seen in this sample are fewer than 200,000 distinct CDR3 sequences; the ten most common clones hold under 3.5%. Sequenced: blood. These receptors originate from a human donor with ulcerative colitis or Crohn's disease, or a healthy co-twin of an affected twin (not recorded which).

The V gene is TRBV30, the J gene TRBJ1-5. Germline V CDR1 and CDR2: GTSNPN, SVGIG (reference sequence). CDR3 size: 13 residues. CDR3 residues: CAWSGRYNQPQHF.

The CDR3 loop is CASSQGLLETQYF. The chain is built from TRBV4-1 and TRBJ2-5; the D call of TRBD2 rests on TCRdb alone, since no DNA is present to check it. Per the germline V gene, CDR1 is MGHRA and CDR2 is YSYEKL. CDR3 size: 13 residues.

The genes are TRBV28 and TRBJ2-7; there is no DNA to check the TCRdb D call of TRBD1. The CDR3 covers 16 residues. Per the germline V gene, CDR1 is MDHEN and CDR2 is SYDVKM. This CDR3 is CASSHPLRQAPYEQYF.

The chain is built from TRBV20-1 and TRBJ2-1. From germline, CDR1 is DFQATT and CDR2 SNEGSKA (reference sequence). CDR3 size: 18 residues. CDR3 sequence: CSARDSHQTSPSYNEQFF.

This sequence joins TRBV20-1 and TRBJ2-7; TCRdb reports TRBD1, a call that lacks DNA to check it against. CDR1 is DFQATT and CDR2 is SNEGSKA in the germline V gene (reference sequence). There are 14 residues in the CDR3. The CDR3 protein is CSASDRGISYEQYF.

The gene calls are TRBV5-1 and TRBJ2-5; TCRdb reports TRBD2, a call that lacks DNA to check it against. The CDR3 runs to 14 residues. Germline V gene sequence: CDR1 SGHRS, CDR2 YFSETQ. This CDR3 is CASSKERAQETQYF.